This passage covers 9 T cell receptor beta chains from one sample sequenced in a study of blood T cell repertoires in COVID-19. This table comes from immunoSEQ multiplex PCR, and its TCRdb copy is limited to in-frame clones, with some not included. In the table there are 130,000 or so clones, about 82% of which are singletons. The sequencing input was peripheral blood. The receptors were gathered from a woman aged 55-69 years with acute or convalescent COVID-19.

The CDR3 loop is CASSLGGGPRSYEQYF. CDR3 nucleotides: TGTGCCAGCAGCTTAGGAGGGGGACCCCGCTCCTACGAGCAGTACTTC. The chain uses TRBV7-9 and TRBJ2-7; possible D gene TRBD1, 6 bases. The CDR3 is 16 residues long. The V gene lost 1 base and the J gene lost 0 bases, with 13 bases spanning the gap. The germline V gene encodes CDR1 SEHNR and CDR2 FQNEAQ (reference sequence). The full variable domain, with the rest looked up from reference TRBV7-9 and TRBJ2-7, is DTGVSQNPRHKITKRGQNVTFRCDPISEHNRLYWYRQTLGQGPEFLTYFQNEAQLEKSRLLSDRFSAERPKGSFSTLEIQRTEQGDSAMYLCASSLGGGPRSYEQYFGPGTRLTVT.

The chain employs TRBV3-1 (or the pseudogene TRBV3-2) and TRBJ2-7; TRBD1 agrees at 8 bases. Germline V lookup: CDR1 LGHDT, CDR2 YNNKEL (reference sequence). Trimming at V came to 4 bases and at J to 3 bases, leaving 8 bases not matched to a gene. CDR3 length: 15 amino acids. CDR3 bases: TGTGCCAGCAGCCCGGCAGGGGGCAGGGGCTACGAGCAGTACTTC. Its protein is CASSPAGGRGYEQYF.

V usage is TRBV7-8 and J usage is TRBJ1-1; 8 positions agree with TRBD1. Germline V CDR1 and CDR2: SGHVS, FQNEAQ. J gave up 2 bases and V 5 bases, and 10 bases lay outside the gene matches. There are 16 residues in the CDR3. CDR3 sequence (DNA): TGTGCCAGCAGCAACTCAGGGGGCGTGGGAAACACTGAAGCTTTCTTT. This encodes CASSNSGGVGNTEAFF.

The CDR3 protein is CSVVAGNTANYGYTF. CDR3 nucleotide sequence: TGCAGCGTTGTGGCAGGGAATACTGCTAACTATGGCTACACCTTC. The chain carries TRBV29-1 and TRBJ1-2; TRBD1 might be the D (5 bases). This CDR3 is built from 15 residues. From germline, CDR1 is SQVTM and CDR2 ANQGSEA. Trimming removed 4 bases at V and 0 bases at J, with 15 bases between. The variable domain in full, with the rest retrieved from reference TRBV29-1 and TRBJ1-2, is SAVISQKPSRDICQRGTSLTIQCQVDSQVTMMFWYRQQPGQSLTLIATANQGSEATYESGFVIDKFPISRPNLTFSTLTVSNMSPEDSSIYLCSVVAGNTANYGYTFGSGTRLTVV.

The CDR3 loop is CASSLDGPALSTEAFF. As DNA, the CDR3 is TGTGCCAGCAGCTTAGATGGGCCCGCCTTGAGCACTGAAGCTTTCTTT. V and J are TRBV11-2 and TRBJ1-1; D gene unclear. This CDR3 is 16 amino acids long. The V gene lost 0 bases and the J gene lost 4 bases, with 15 bases spanning the gap. CDR1 and CDR2 from the germline V gene are SGHAT and FQNNGV.

The V gene is TRBV4-1, the J gene TRBJ2-3; 8 nucleotides match TRBD2. The V segment lost 1 base and the J segment 3 bases; nucleotides outside the gene matches: 3. Germline V lookup: CDR1 MGHRA, CDR2 YSYEKL. This CDR3 contains 15 residues. The CDR3 sequence: CASSQGTSWTDTQYF. The CDR3 nucleotides are TGCGCCAGCAGCCAAGGGACTAGCTGGACAGATACGCAGTATTTT.

This sequence joins TRBV5-6 and TRBJ1-2, with D hard to call. The CDR3 is made up of 17 amino acids. Trimming took off 4 bases at V and 3 bases at J, with 22 bases between the two ends. Germline CDR1 SGHDT, CDR2 YYEEEE. Written as DNA, the CDR3 is TGTGCCAGCAGCCCCCCTCAGTCTCTGGCGGTTGACTATGGCTACACCTTC. This gives the protein CASSPPQSLAVDYGYTF.

V gene TRBV15 combines with J gene TRBJ2-1, with 7 bases that match TRBD2. With 4 bases clipped from V and 4 bases from J, the junction kept 13 bases outside the gene matches. Germline-derived CDR1 and CDR2 are LNHNV and YYDKDF (reference sequence). This CDR3 spans 17 amino acids. DNA for the CDR3: TGTGCCACCAGCAAGTGGAAGCGGGGACTGTGGTACAATGAGCAGTTCTTC. It codes for CATSKWKRGLWYNEQFF.

The chain uses TRBV3-1 (or the pseudogene TRBV3-2) and TRBJ2-1; D perhaps matches TRBD1 (7 bases). The germline V and J ends were trimmed by 4 bases and 7 bases, with 11 bases remaining between them. Germline V lookup: CDR1 LGHDT, CDR2 YNNKEL (reference sequence). The CDR3 covers 13 residues. CDR3 nucleotides: TGTGCCAGCAGCCGACAGGGAGGTAATGAGCAGTTCTTC. It translates to CASSRQGGNEQFF.